One and the same sample provided the 32 T cell receptor beta chains below, sequenced in a study of blood T cell repertoires in COVID-19. Measured with immunoSEQ multiplex PCR; TCRdb has only the in-frame clones, and not every one. The sample consists of roughly 73,000 clones, approximately 92% of them appearing once. Sequences were obtained from peripheral blood. These receptors were obtained from a man aged 80 or over with acute or convalescent COVID-19.

In DNA form, the CDR3 reads TGTGCCAGCAGCTTAGGAATGCGGGCAGCTCAAGAGACCCAGTACTTC. This encodes CASSLGMRAAQETQYF. The chain is built from TRBV11-2 and TRBJ2-5; perhaps TRBD2 as D (5 bases). Germline loops: CDR1 SGHAT, CDR2 FQNNGV. The CDR3 totals 16 residues. The V gene lost 1 base and the J gene lost 2 bases, with 14 bases spanning the gap.

CDR3 loop: CASSLGRTGEAFF. The CDR3 DNA sequence: TGTGCCAGCAGCCTTGGTAGGACGGGGGAAGCTTTCTTT. The V call is TRBV11-2, the J call TRBJ1-1; D is ambiguous. The length of the CDR3 is 13 residues. CDR1 is SGHAT, CDR2 FQNNGV, per germline. Trimming pared 5 bases from V and 8 bases from J, leaving 15 bases between.

This clone was detected only a few times. J is TRBJ2-1 and V is TRBV11-2, with 10 positions matching TRBD1. J was trimmed by 7 bases and V by 3 bases; bases with no gene match: 6. CDR1 SGHAT and CDR2 FQNNGV come from the germline V gene. CDR3 size: 15 residues. DNA of the CDR3: TGTGCCAGCAGCTTGACAGGGGGCGTATTTAATGAGCAGTTCTTC. Its translation: CASSLTGGVFNEQFF.

The chain employs TRBV7-7 and TRBJ2-2; tentative D call: TRBD2 (6 bases). Between the trimmed V and J ends, which lost 5 bases and 4 bases, there was a span of 14 bases. Germline V gene lookup returns CDR1 SSHAT and CDR2 FNYEAQ (reference sequence). There are 15 residues in the CDR3. CDR3 nucleotides: TGTGCCAGCAGCGCAACTAGCCCAGGCACCGGGGAGCTGTTTTTT. It yields the protein CASSATSPGTGELFF.

The V call is TRBV15, the J call TRBJ2-2, with 10 bases aligning to TRBD1. Trimming removed 5 bases from V and 4 bases from J; junction bases left unmatched: 7. The germline gives CDR1 LNHNV, CDR2 YYDKDF (reference sequence). The CDR3 length is 16 residues. In DNA form, the CDR3 reads TGTGCCACCAGCGGCCGGGACAGGGGTTTCACCGGGGAGCTGTTTTTT. Protein: CATSGRDRGFTGELFF. The variable domain in full, completed from reference TRBV15 and TRBJ2-2, reads DAMVIQNPRYQVTQFGKPVTLSCSQTLNHNVMYWYQQKSSQAPKLLFHYYDKDFNNEADTPDNFQSRRPNTSFCFLDIRSPGLGDTAMYLCATSGRDRGFTGELFFGEGSRLTVL.

The rearrangement joins TRBV7-9 to TRBJ1-1; TRBD1 matches 10 bases. CDR3 length equals 16 residues. The germline CDR1 and CDR2 sequences are SEHNR and FQNEAQ (reference sequence). With V trimmed by 5 bases and J by 3 bases, 9 bases remained unmatched. CDR3 bases: TGTGCCAGCAGCCTCCGGGACAGGGGAGACGACACTGAAGCTTTCTTT. Protein product: CASSLRDRGDDTEAFF.

V is TRBV14 and J is TRBJ2-3; 8 nucleotides line up with TRBD1. Germline V CDR1 and CDR2: SGHDN, FVKESK. Trimming cost V 3 bases and J 3 bases; bases outside gene matches: 2. The CDR3 runs 14 residues. Here the CDR3 reads CASSQGQVTDTQYF. In DNA, the CDR3 is TGTGCCAGCAGCCAGGGACAGGTGACAGATACGCAGTATTTT.

This chain joins TRBV7-8 and TRBJ1-2, with TRBD1 identical over 9 bases. CDR1 is SGHVS, CDR2 FQNEAQ, per germline. The CDR3 consists of 13 residues. V shed 6 bases, J shed 6 bases, and the junction held 5 bases outside the gene matches. The CDR3 DNA reads as TGTGCCAGCAGGCCCGGGACAGGGAATGGCTACACCTTC. Residues: CASRPGTGNGYTF.

The chain joins TRBV7-3 to TRBJ2-1, with D perhaps TRBD2 (6 bases). Trimming took 1 base from V and 7 from J, leaving 11 bases between them. Germline CDR1 is SGHTA and CDR2 is FQGTGA. The CDR3 consists of 14 residues. The CDR3 region is CASSLNGRGNEQFF. The CDR3, as DNA: TGTGCCAGCAGCTTAAACGGGAGAGGAAATGAGCAGTTCTTC.

The chain joins TRBV6-4 to TRBJ1-1, with 7 bases fitting TRBD1. The CDR3 runs to 15 residues. The germline V gene encodes CDR1 MRHNA and CDR2 SNTAGT. The J segment lost 3 bases and the V segment lost 3 bases, leaving 7 bases of the junction unmatched. CDR3 sequence reads: CASSETSQGYTEAFF. DNA for the CDR3: TGTGCCAGCAGTGAAACCTCACAGGGGTACACTGAAGCTTTCTTT.

The V gene is TRBV10-2, the J gene TRBJ1-2; 8 bases line up with TRBD1. J was trimmed by 8 bases and V by 1 base; bases with no gene match: 9. Germline V lookup: CDR1 WSHSY, CDR2 SAAADI. This CDR3 is 15 amino acids long. CDR3 sequence: CASSELGQGAQGYTF. As DNA, the CDR3 is TGCGCCAGCAGTGAGTTAGGGCAGGGGGCGCAGGGCTACACCTTC.

The genes are TRBV5-4 and TRBJ1-3; TRBD1 matches 11 bases. With 2 bases clipped from V and 0 bases from J, the junction kept 4 bases outside the gene matches. There are 17 residues in the CDR3. The V gene's germline CDR1 is SGHNT and CDR2 YYREEE (reference sequence). The CDR3 protein is CASSLWTGGLSGNTIYF. In nucleotides, the CDR3 is TGTGCCAGCAGCTTATGGACAGGGGGCCTCTCTGGAAACACCATATATTTT.

This rearrangement joins TRBV6-5 to TRBJ1-2, with TRBD1 matching over 10 bases. The CDR3 sequence is 13 residues long. Trimming at V came to 7 bases and at J to 8 bases, leaving 7 bases not matched to a gene. CDR1 MNHEY and CDR2 SVGAGI come from the germline V gene. CDR3 nucleotides: TGTGCCAGCACCAGGGACAGGGGACGCGGCTACACCTTC. This gives the protein CASTRDRGRGYTF.

V usage is TRBV19 and J usage is TRBJ1-2, with 9 bases lining up with TRBD1. Trimming removed 5 bases from V and 4 bases from J; junction bases left unmatched: 8. The germline CDR1 and CDR2 sequences are LNHDA and SQIVND (reference sequence). The CDR3 runs 15 residues. The CDR3 here is CASSLGTGRFYGYTF. In DNA form, the CDR3 reads TGTGCCAGTAGTCTCGGGACAGGGCGTTTCTATGGCTACACCTTC.

The V and J genes are TRBV19 and TRBJ1-2; a possible D gene is TRBD1 (6 bases). Germline V gene data show CDR1 as LNHDA and CDR2 as SQIVND (reference sequence). The CDR3 consists of 13 residues. The ends were cut back, 9 bases at V and 3 bases at J, with 14 bases in the middle. CDR3 protein: CASQQGPHYGYTF. The CDR3 DNA reads TGTGCCAGCCAGCAGGGGCCTCACTATGGCTACACCTTC.

This rearrangement joins TRBV11-2 to TRBJ1-4; no firm D call. V lost 5 bases to trimming and J lost 4 bases, with 14 bases between them. CDR1 is SGHAT, CDR2 FQNNGV, per germline. This CDR3 has 15 amino acids. In nucleotides, the CDR3 is TGTGCCAGCAGCCTAGCCGGGATTTATAATGAAAAACTGTTTTTT. This translates into CASSLAGIYNEKLFF.

Only a few counts were recorded for this clone. The chain uses TRBV5-1 and TRBJ2-5, with TRBD2 matching 9 bases. This CDR3 has 16 residues. V dropped 2 bases and J dropped 4; count of bases not matched to a gene: 9. Germline loops: CDR1 SGHRS, CDR2 YFSETQ. CDR3 sequence: CASSFALAGEGETQYF. CDR3 nucleotide sequence: TGCGCCAGCAGCTTTGCTTTAGCGGGAGAAGGAGAGACCCAGTACTTC. Supplemented by reference TRBV5-1 and TRBJ2-5, the full variable domain reads KAGVTQTPRYLIKTRGQQVTLSCSPISGHRSVSWYQQTPGQGLQFLFEYFSETQRNKGNFPGRFSGRQFSNSRSEMNVSTLELGDSALYLCASSFALAGEGETQYFGPGTRLLVL.

This rearrangement joins TRBV7-8 to TRBJ2-5; D uncertain. With 1 base removed from V and 2 bases from J, the gap between germline ends came to 8 bases. The CDR3 is 14 amino acids. Germline values: CDR1 SGHVS, CDR2 FQNEAQ. The CDR3 loop reads CASSLVYLQETQYF. The CDR3 DNA follows: TGTGCCAGCAGCTTAGTGTATCTACAAGAGACCCAGTACTTC.

The chain uses TRBV5-1 and TRBJ2-7; possibly TRBD2 for D (6 bases). The length of the CDR3 is 14 residues. Trimming took off 0 bases at V and 2 bases at J, with 9 bases between the two ends. In germline, CDR1 is SGHRS, CDR2 YFSETQ. CDR3 coding DNA: TGCGCCAGCAGCTTGGGGTCGGGGGCCTACGAGCAGTACTTC. This codes for CASSLGSGAYEQYF.

This chain joins TRBV18 and TRBJ1-4; TRBD1 matches 7 bases. In germline, CDR1 is KGHSH, CDR2 LQKENI. This CDR3 has 14 amino acids. V trimming: 1 base; J trimming: 5 bases; junction bases outside the gene matches: 1. CDR3 bases: TGTGCCAGCTCACCACAGGGGGCGAATGAAAAACTGTTTTTT. This sequence encodes CASSPQGANEKLFF.

This rearrangement joins TRBV2 to TRBJ1-5; the D is unclear. Germline CDR1 and CDR2: SNHLY and FYNNEI. The ends were cut back, 3 bases at V and 2 bases at J, with 8 bases in the middle. This CDR3 contains 14 residues. CDR3 nucleotide sequence: TGTGCCAGCAGTGATAGTTCGGGCAATCAGCCCCAGCATTTT. As protein: CASSDSSGNQPQHF. Variable domain in full (rest from reference TRBV2 and TRBJ1-5): EPEVTQTPSHQVTQMGQEVILRCVPISNHLYFYWYRQILGQKVEFLVSFYNNEISEKSEIFDDQFSVERPDGSNFTLKIRSTKLEDSAMYFCASSDSSGNQPQHFGDGTRLSIL.

The chain recombines TRBV5-5 with TRBJ2-1, with 9 bases that match TRBD1. The ends lost 4 bases at V and 2 bases at J; junction bases unmatched: 4. This CDR3 contains 15 residues. Germline V gives CDR1 SGHKS, CDR2 YYEKEE (reference sequence). CDR3 DNA: TGTGCCAGCAGCCCAGGACAGGGGACCTACAATGAGCAGTTCTTC. It codes for CASSPGQGTYNEQFF.

The chain has TRBV5-6 and TRBJ1-2; weak D call: TRBD1 (6 bases). This CDR3 is 12 amino acids long. V was cut by 2 bases and J by 8 bases, with 10 bases left in between. CDR1 and CDR2 from the germline V gene are SGHDT and YYEEEE. The CDR3 DNA reads as TGTGCCAGCAGCTTCACAGGGTCAGGCTACACCTTC. It yields the protein CASSFTGSGYTF.

The chain is built from TRBV15 and TRBJ2-7; no reliable D call. The CDR3 is 11 amino acids. Germline V lookup: CDR1 LNHNV, CDR2 YYDKDF (reference sequence). V was pared by 5 bases and J by 7 bases, with 9 bases between. Here the CDR3 DNA reads TGTGCCACCAGCTCGAGGTTGGAGCAGTACTTC. It codes for CATSSRLEQYF.

V gene TRBV10-1 combines with J gene TRBJ2-7, with 12 bases lining up with TRBD2. Trimming removed 6 bases from V and 6 bases from J; junction bases left unmatched: 3. CDR1 WNHNN and CDR2 SYGVQD come from the germline V gene (reference sequence). The CDR3 consists of 13 residues. Here the CDR3 reads CASSRLAGAEQYF. The CDR3 nucleotides are TGCGCCAGCAGCAGACTAGCGGGGGCCGAGCAGTACTTC.

This chain links TRBV27 with TRBJ2-7; TRBD2 agrees at 7 bases. From germline, CDR1 is MNHEY and CDR2 SMNVEV (reference sequence). The CDR3 is made up of 15 amino acids. J gave up 3 bases and V 0 bases, and 5 bases lay outside the gene matches. CDR3 amino acids: CASSLSWGGGYEQYF. CDR3 DNA: TGTGCCAGCAGTTTATCGTGGGGGGGTGGCTACGAGCAGTACTTC.

The genes are TRBV3-1 (or the pseudogene TRBV3-2) and TRBJ2-6, with D uncertain. The ends were cut back, 5 bases at V and 2 bases at J, with 4 bases in the middle. The CDR3 runs 13 residues. Germline assignment: CDR1 LGHDT and CDR2 YNNKEL (reference sequence). The CDR3 nucleotides read TGTGCCAGCAGCTATCCTGGGGCCAACGTCCTGACTTTC. This codes for CASSYPGANVLTF.

In its sample, this clone was seen once. The chain has TRBV7-2 and TRBJ1-1, with a possible D match to TRBD1 (6 bases). Trimming stripped 5 bases from V and 2 bases from J, with 15 bases between. The CDR3 covers 15 residues. Germline V gene sequence: CDR1 SGHTA, CDR2 FQGNSA. The CDR3: CASSQGWGPNTEAFF. The CDR3 DNA follows: TGTGCCAGCAGCCAGGGATGGGGGCCAAACACTGAAGCTTTCTTT.

Note on this clone: Relative to the germline gene, one junction end is altered; a read error may explain this. This rearrangement joins TRBV30 to TRBJ1-1, with D possibly TRBD1 on 6 matching bases. There are 11 residues in the CDR3. Per germline, CDR1 GTSNPN and CDR2 SVGIG (reference sequence). The CDR3 protein is CAWSNGQPTKF. The CDR3 nucleotides are TGTGCCTGGAGTAACGGACAGCCCACGAAGTTC.

For the CDR3, the DNA is TGTGCCAGTAGTGTGAACAGGGATAGCACAGATACGCAGTATTTT. Translating it yields CASSVNRDSTDTQYF. This chain connects TRBV19 to TRBJ2-3; maybe TRBD1 (6 bases). The CDR3 loop spans 15 amino acids. Germline assignment: CDR1 LNHDA and CDR2 SQIVND (reference sequence). Trimming pared 5 bases from V and 0 bases from J, leaving 12 bases between.

V and J are TRBV19 and TRBJ2-7; possible D gene TRBD1, 5 bases. The germline V gene has CDR1 LNHDA and CDR2 SQIVND (reference sequence). This CDR3 spans 16 amino acids. Trimming took off 5 bases at V and 5 bases at J, with 22 bases between the two ends. The CDR3 loop reads CASSGATTGSYDEQYF. DNA of the CDR3: TGTGCCAGTAGTGGGGCCACCACAGGCTCGTACGACGAGCAGTACTTC.

The V and J genes are TRBV7-6 and TRBJ1-5; 7 bases line up with TRBD1. Germline CDR1 is SGHVS and CDR2 is FNYEAQ. There are 13 residues in the CDR3. The V and J ends lost 5 bases and 4 bases, in that order; junction bases with no gene match: 2. This CDR3 is CASSPGQNQPQHF. As DNA, the CDR3 is TGTGCCAGCAGCCCGGGACAGAATCAGCCCCAGCATTTT.